This T cell receptor beta chain was recovered during a study of control samples from healthy donors and cancer patients. CDR3 length: 15 residues. Per germline, CDR1 SGDLS and CDR2 YYNGEE. The V gene end was trimmed by 0 bases and the J gene end by 0 bases; junction bases not matched to a gene: 3. Data came from immunoSEQ multiplex PCR; TCRdb stores just in-frame clones and leaves some out. The data show 90,000 to 110,000 clones, about 89% seen once. The sample was blood. The clonotype originates from a woman aged 50 to 65 in good health. This sequence joins TRBV9 and TRBJ2-7; 7 nucleotides match TRBD1. Written as DNA, the CDR3 is TGTGCCAGCAGCGTAGAGGGGGCTAGCTCCTACGAGCAGTACTTC. Protein sequence: CASSVEGASSYEQYF.